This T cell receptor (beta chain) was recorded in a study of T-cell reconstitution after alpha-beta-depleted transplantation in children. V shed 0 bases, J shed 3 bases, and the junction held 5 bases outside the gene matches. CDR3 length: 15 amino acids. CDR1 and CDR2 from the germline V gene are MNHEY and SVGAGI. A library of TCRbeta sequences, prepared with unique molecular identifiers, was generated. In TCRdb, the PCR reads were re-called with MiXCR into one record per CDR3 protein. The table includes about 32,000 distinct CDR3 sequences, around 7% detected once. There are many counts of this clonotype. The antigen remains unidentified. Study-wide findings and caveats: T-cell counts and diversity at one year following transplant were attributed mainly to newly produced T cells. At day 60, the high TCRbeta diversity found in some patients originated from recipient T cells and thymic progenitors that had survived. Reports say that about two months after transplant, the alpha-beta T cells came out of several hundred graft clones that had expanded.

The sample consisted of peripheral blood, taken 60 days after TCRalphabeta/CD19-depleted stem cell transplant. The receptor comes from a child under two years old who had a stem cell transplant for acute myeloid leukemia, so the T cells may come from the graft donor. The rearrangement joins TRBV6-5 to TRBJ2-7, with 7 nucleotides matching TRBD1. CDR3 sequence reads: CASSYSQGVFYEQYF. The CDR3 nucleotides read TGTGCCAGCAGTTACTCGCAGGGGGTGTTCTACGAGCAGTACTTC.